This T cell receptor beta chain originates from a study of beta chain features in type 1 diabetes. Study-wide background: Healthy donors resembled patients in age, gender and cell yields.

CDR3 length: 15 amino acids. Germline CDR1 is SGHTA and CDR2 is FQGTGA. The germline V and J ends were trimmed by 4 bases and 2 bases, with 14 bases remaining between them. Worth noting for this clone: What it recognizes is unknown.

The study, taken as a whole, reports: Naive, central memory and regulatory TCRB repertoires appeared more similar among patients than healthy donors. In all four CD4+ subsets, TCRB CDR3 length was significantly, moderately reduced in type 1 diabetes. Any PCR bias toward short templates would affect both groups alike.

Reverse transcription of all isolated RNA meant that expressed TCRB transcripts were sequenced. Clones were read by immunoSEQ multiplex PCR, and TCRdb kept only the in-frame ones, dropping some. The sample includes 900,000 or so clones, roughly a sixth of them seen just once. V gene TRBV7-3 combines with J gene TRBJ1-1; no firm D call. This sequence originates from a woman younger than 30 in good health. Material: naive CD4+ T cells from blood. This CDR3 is CASSYGPHPNTEAFF. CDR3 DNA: TGTGCCAGCAGCTATGGCCCGCATCCAAACACTGAAGCTTTCTTT.